The T cell receptor (beta chain) under discussion was sequenced for a study of technical replicates of blood from several donors. Generated by immunoSEQ multiplex PCR, the TCRdb table keeps only in-frame clones and is missing some. The repertoire holds roughly 70,000 clones, roughly 90% seen once, with 4.7% in the top ten. The source of this sequence is a human donor in good health. Some clones in this sample may be carry-over from other donors' samples. The material sequenced was PBMCs.

The CDR3 is CASSLGTGSTYEQYF. The CDR3 region has the DNA TGTGCCAGCAGCTTAGGGACAGGGTCAACCTACGAGCAGTACTTC. The chain couples TRBV14 to TRBJ2-7; 9 bases map to TRBD1. The J segment lost 2 bases and the V segment lost 5 bases, leaving 7 bases of the junction unmatched. This CDR3 has 15 residues. Germline-derived CDR1 and CDR2 are SGHDN and FVKESK.